Here is one TCR beta chain with its context. This clone has just one count. Its antigen remains unidentified. It has no much larger one-base neighbor in the sample; base qualities were not kept. The data stem from a study of blood T cell repertoires in COVID-19 (dated by TCRdb to 2020 to 2022). Notes on the research overall: Samples from collaborators originated in the United States, Italy and Spain and spanned both the acute and convalescent phases of COVID-19. The prospective study material was composed of cDNA or gDNA derived from T cells, B-cell-depleted T cells, or PBMCs. Where HLA class I and class II types were available, the types were taken from metadata supplied by the sample provider, not from assay-based typing. Deeply sampled blood TCRbeta repertoires from subjects exposed to, actively infected with, or recovered from COVID-19 were included in the dataset. The repertoires were released in a freely available public database meant as a resource for research on the immune response to SARS-CoV-2. Samples were obtained from the ongoing ImmuneRACE study (first 160 participants) and from some 1,200 subjects provided by 6 global collaborators. Nearly every sample came with metadata listing a de-identified subject ID, COVID-19 status, age in years and sex. Broad study findings and their caveats: Clinical and demographic metadata were provided uncurated, with the amount varying by source and participant.

V and J are truncated by 1 base and 15 bases respectively, leaving an intervening sequence of 13 bases. From the cysteine up to the phenylalanine, the CDR3 has a length of 12 residues. Just the 36-base CDR3 DNA is kept, in frame starting at base 1. CDR1 and CDR2 (SNHLY, FYNNEI) derive from the germline V gene. TCRbeta CDR3 regions were amplified from genomic DNA using the immunoSEQ Assay, a bias-controlled multiplex PCR. In the paper's pipeline: Nucleated cell counts per sample were estimated from amplification of reference gene primers within the assay. Sequence reads were collapsed and filtered to measure the absolute abundance of every unique TCRbeta CDR3 rearrangement. Productive Simpson clonality was computed per sample as the square root of Simpson's diversity index over productive rearrangements. TCRdb provides this immuneACCESS table in a form limited to in-frame rearrangements. Some clones are lacking; in checked studies, under half of them reflect an unresolved V gene, and why the rest are absent is not known. V, J and clone size derive from that table, while D and trimming were established from the DNA sequence. Recorded for this sample are about 200,000 clones; roughly 79% of them occurred a single time. The top ten constitute 6.9% of the sample.

The collaborating institutions used their own protocols to collect whole blood in K2EDTA tubes. For TCRbeta analysis, collaborators shipped samples as frozen whole blood, isolated PBMCs, or DNA extracted from either of those sample types. The origin of this receptor is a human donor with acute or convalescent COVID-19. The donor label of this sample is uncertain. The chain was built from TRBV2 and TRBJ2-1; perhaps TRBD1 is the D gene, with 6 bases matching. Sequenced sample: peripheral blood. The DNA sequence reads TGTGCCAGCAGTGAAGGTGCTCTAGGGGGGTTCTTC. Translated, this is CASSEGALGGFF.